These 23 T cell receptor beta chains were all obtained from the same sample, sequenced in a study of T-cell memory formation after mild COVID-19. Using its own MiXCR run on the 5' RACE reads, TCRdb lists one record per CDR3 protein. Of hundreds of thousands of distinct CDR3 sequences listed, about 24% are singletons. The sequencing input was PBMCs or a T cell subset sorted from them (not recorded which). The receptors originated from an adult woman who had mild COVID-19 (a few samples of this study predate the infection). Cell type and time point are not known.

The chain employs TRBV30 and TRBJ1-2, with a possible D match to TRBD1 (5 bases). Trimming removed 3 bases from V and 8 bases from J, with 13 bases in between. The CDR3 runs 12 residues. Germline V lookup: CDR1 GTSNPN, CDR2 SVGIG (reference sequence). In DNA, the CDR3 is TGTGCCTGGAGCTGGACAAGTTCAGGCTACACCTTC. Translating it yields CAWSWTSSGYTF. The whole variable domain, remainder taken from reference TRBV30 and TRBJ1-2, is SQTIHQWPATLVQPVGSPLSLECTVEGTSNPNLYWYRQAAGRGLQLLFYSVGIGQISSEVPQNLSASRPQDRQFILSSKKLLLSDSGFYLCAWSWTSSGYTFGSGTRLTVV.

This clonotype has just a few counts. The genes are TRBV6-6 and TRBJ1-1; 7 bases align to TRBD1. The trim removed 7 bases at V and 4 bases at J, leaving 12 bases unmatched. Germline loops: CDR1 MNHNY, CDR2 SVGAGI (reference sequence). The CDR3 length is 15 residues. CDR3 bases: TGTGCCAGCAACGGGACAGTGGGAGGAAGCACTGAAGCTTTCTTT. Its protein is CASNGTVGGSTEAFF.

The chain combines TRBV3-1 with TRBJ1-4; no reliable D call. V lost 4 bases and J 2 bases, leaving 14 bases between the germline ends. This CDR3 contains 16 residues. Germline CDR1 is LGHDT and CDR2 is YNNKEL (reference sequence). CDR3: CASSPGFGGTNEKLFF. CDR3 nucleotide sequence: TGTGCCAGCAGCCCTGGATTCGGTGGCACTAATGAAAAACTGTTTTTT. Using reference TRBV3-1 and TRBJ1-4 for the parts outside the CDR3, the full variable domain is DTAVSQTPKYLVTQMGNDKSIKCEQNLGHDTMYWYKQDSKKFLKIMFSYNNKELIINETVPNRFSPKSPDKAHLNLHINSLELGDSAVYFCASSPGFGGTNEKLFFGSGTQLSVL.

CDR3 in DNA: TGTGCCAGCAGCCGGGACAGGGGAGGAAATGAGCAGTTCTTC. Amino acids: CASSRDRGGNEQFF. V is TRBV7-9 and J is TRBJ2-1, with 10 bases that match TRBD1. CDR1 and CDR2 (germline): SEHNR, FQNEAQ (reference sequence). Trimming removed 5 bases from V and 7 bases from J; junction bases left unmatched: 5. This CDR3 is 14 amino acids long.

This clonotype was observed at least ten times. The genes are TRBV29-1 and TRBJ2-6; D is uncertain. The V gene's germline CDR1 is SQVTM and CDR2 ANQGSEA. Trimming pared 4 bases from V and 0 bases from J, leaving 10 bases between. The CDR3 runs 15 residues. CDR3 in amino acids: CSVVGIVSGANVLTF. The CDR3, as DNA: TGCAGCGTTGTGGGGATCGTCTCTGGGGCCAACGTCCTGACTTTC.

The chain links TRBV7-9 to TRBJ1-1, with D possibly TRBD1 on 5 matching bases. This CDR3 is 15 amino acids long. V lost 5 bases to trimming and J lost 7 bases, with 20 bases between them. CDR1 is SEHNR and CDR2 is FQNEAQ in the germline V gene (reference sequence). CDR3 loop: CASSLRDEAPHEAFF. The CDR3 nucleotides are TGTGCCAGCAGCCTCAGGGATGAGGCGCCCCATGAAGCTTTCTTT. Filled out from reference TRBV7-9 and TRBJ1-1, the complete variable domain reads DTGVSQNPRHKITKRGQNVTFRCDPISEHNRLYWYRQTLGQGPEFLTYFQNEAQLEKSRLLSDRFSAERPKGSFSTLEIQRTEQGDSAMYLCASSLRDEAPHEAFFGQGTRLTVV.

The CDR3 region is CASSLDRVRGYTF. As DNA, the CDR3 is TGTGCCAGCAGCCTCGACAGGGTGCGAGGCTACACCTTC. This sequence joins TRBV12-3 or TRBV12-4 and TRBJ1-2, with 7 bases lining up with TRBD1. The CDR3 has 13 residues. The junction had 9 bases not matched to a gene; V was cut back by 6 bases and J by 8 bases.

This clonotype was counted a few times. The V gene is TRBV12-5, the J gene TRBJ2-2, with 8 bases matching TRBD1. CDR3 length: 15 amino acids. V shed 1 base and J 4 bases; nucleotides not matched to a gene: 2. Germline V gene data show CDR1 as LGHNT and CDR2 as FRNRAP. CDR3 in amino acids: CASGLGQGSTGELFF. The CDR3 coding sequence is TGTGCTAGTGGTTTGGGACAGGGGAGCACCGGGGAGCTGTTTTTT. The variable domain in full, completed from reference TRBV12-5 and TRBJ2-2, reads DARVTQTPRHKVTEMGQEVTMRCQPILGHNTVFWYRQTMMQGLELLAYFRNRAPLDDSGMPKDRFSAEMPDATLATLKIQPSEPRDSAVYFCASGLGQGSTGELFFGEGSRLTVL.

This clonotype occurred a few times. This chain joins TRBV7-9 and TRBJ1-4; TRBD1 matches at 7 bases. The CDR3 consists of 18 residues. Germline lookup yields CDR1 SEHNR and CDR2 FQNEAQ (reference sequence). J lost 8 bases, V lost 4 bases, and 19 bases had no gene match. The CDR3 DNA follows: TGTGCCAGCAGCTCGGGATGGGGGACAGTCCACGGGGACGAAAAACTGTTTTTT. Its protein product is CASSSGWGTVHGDEKLFF.

The chain uses TRBV4-2 and TRBJ1-2; D is perhaps TRBD1 (5 bases). The CDR3 length is 13 residues. V was pared by 1 base and J by 6 bases, with 9 bases between. The germline V gene has CDR1 LGHNA and CDR2 YNFKEQ. The DNA of the CDR3 is TGTGCCAGCAGCCAAGTGGGGGGGAATGGCTACACCTTC. Protein product: CASSQVGGNGYTF.

The chain combines TRBV3-1 with TRBJ2-1; 13 nucleotides line up with TRBD2. CDR3 length: 16 residues. Germline CDR1 and CDR2: LGHDT and YNNKEL (reference sequence). With 3 bases clipped from V and 7 bases from J, the junction kept 6 bases outside the gene matches. Here the CDR3 reads CASSHSLAGGRNEQFF. DNA of the CDR3: TGTGCCAGCAGCCACTCACTAGCGGGGGGGCGGAATGAGCAGTTCTTC.

This sequence joins TRBV20-1 and TRBJ2-1; 7 bases line up with TRBD2. Germline loops: CDR1 DFQATT, CDR2 SNEGSKA (reference sequence). The V gene end was trimmed by 6 bases and the J gene end by 6 bases; junction bases not matched to a gene: 2. The CDR3 has 11 amino acids. This CDR3 is CSARGVNEQFF. The CDR3, as DNA: TGCAGTGCCCGGGGGGTCAATGAGCAGTTCTTC.

This rearrangement joins TRBV6-5 to TRBJ2-7, with D maybe TRBD2 (5 bases). CDR1 and CDR2 (germline): MNHEY, SVGAGI. The V end was cut by 2 bases, the J end by 0 bases, with 17 bases between. The CDR3 runs 17 residues. CDR3 in DNA: TGTGCCAGCAGTTACACCCATGAGGGCGGTGGCTCCTACGAGCAGTACTTC. Translation: CASSYTHEGGGSYEQYF.

This clonotype was recorded a few times. This chain uses TRBV5-1 with TRBJ2-3; TRBD2 matches 15 bases. The J segment lost 5 bases and the V segment lost 4 bases, leaving 11 bases of the junction unmatched. The CDR3 length is 18 residues. Germline values: CDR1 SGHRS, CDR2 YFSETQ. The CDR3 DNA reads as TGCGCCAGCAGCCCCGGGACTAGCGGGAGGACCCATGGAGATACGCAGTATTTT. As protein: CASSPGTSGRTHGDTQYF.

The V call is TRBV7-3, the J call TRBJ2-3; unclear D gene. The CDR3 is 13 amino acids. Germline V gives CDR1 SGHTA, CDR2 FQGTGA. V shed 4 bases and J shed 6 bases, with 11 bases lying between them. The CDR3 is CASSSLGGDTQYF. The CDR3 DNA reads TGTGCCAGCAGCTCCCTTGGTGGGGATACGCAGTATTTT.

The rearrangement joins TRBV9 to TRBJ2-3; D not resolved. The V end lost 0 bases, the J end lost 2 bases, and 4 bases lay between the germline ends. Germline V CDR1 and CDR2: SGDLS, YYNGEE. This CDR3 is built from 13 residues. This CDR3 reads CASSVAPTDTQYF. The CDR3 nucleotides are TGTGCCAGCAGCGTAGCCCCCACAGATACGCAGTATTTT.

The genes are TRBV9 and TRBJ2-1; 7 nucleotides agree with TRBD2. CDR1 is SGDLS and CDR2 is YYNGEE in the germline V gene. Germline trimming cut 2 bases from V and 7 bases from J; bases unmatched to any gene: 9. The CDR3 covers 15 residues. The CDR3, as DNA: TGTGCCAGCAGCGTGCGAGCGGGGTCGTGGAATGAGCAGTTCTTC. Its protein is CASSVRAGSWNEQFF.

This clonotype was seen only a few times. The chain carries TRBV25-1 and TRBJ2-7; D gene ambiguous. CDR3 length: 14 residues. V was pared by 0 bases and J by 6 bases, with 12 bases between. The V gene's germline CDR1 is MGHDK and CDR2 SYGVNS. CDR3 sequence: CASSEYAFTGEQYF. CDR3 DNA sequence: TGTGCCAGCAGTGAATATGCATTCACGGGCGAGCAGTACTTC.

The sample holds a few counts of this clonotype. V gene TRBV9 combines with J gene TRBJ2-7, with TRBD1 matching 7 bases. This CDR3 contains 14 residues. J lost 2 bases, V lost 4 bases, and 6 bases had no gene match. Germline V gene data show CDR1 as SGDLS and CDR2 as YYNGEE. The CDR3 DNA reads as TGTGCCAGCAGCCCCGGGACAGAACCCTACGAGCAGTACTTC. Translating it yields CASSPGTEPYEQYF.

This chain connects TRBV5-1 to TRBJ2-2; TRBD1 aligns across 7 bases. Losses at the gene ends were 9 bases for V and 4 bases for J; bases not matched to a gene: 12. The CDR3 is 15 amino acids. The germline CDR1 and CDR2 sequences are SGHRS and YFSETQ. The CDR3 reads CATKTGAIATGELFF. The CDR3 DNA reads TGCGCCACCAAAACAGGGGCCATCGCCACCGGGGAGCTGTTTTTT.

Here the CDR3 DNA reads TGTGCCACCAGCAGACTTAGGACAGGGGGGGACACTGAAGCTTTCTTT. As protein: CATSRLRTGGDTEAFF. The chain uses TRBV15 and TRBJ1-1, with 10 bases that match TRBD1. Germline values: CDR1 LNHNV, CDR2 YYDKDF (reference sequence). This CDR3 spans 16 amino acids. With V trimmed by 2 bases and J by 3 bases, 6 bases remained unmatched.

V and J are TRBV12-3 or TRBV12-4 and TRBJ1-6, with D possibly being TRBD1 (5 bases). The V and J ends lost 3 bases and 9 bases respectively, with 12 bases between them. This CDR3 comprises 14 residues. This chain's CDR3 is CASSFPRAGSPLHF. CDR3 in DNA: TGTGCCAGCAGTTTCCCCAGGGCAGGTTCACCCCTCCACTTT.

V is TRBV29-1 and J is TRBJ2-7, with TRBD2 as a possible D gene (7 bases). The V gene lost 6 bases and the J gene lost 3 bases, with 24 bases spanning the gap. There are 16 residues in the CDR3. CDR1 is SQVTM, CDR2 ANQGSEA, per germline. The CDR3 region is CSVLSGGGFVVYEQYF. CDR3 nucleotide sequence: TGCAGCGTCCTTTCGGGGGGCGGATTCGTAGTCTACGAGCAGTACTTC.